This T cell receptor (beta chain) appears in the sequencing data of a study of blood T cell repertoires in COVID-19 (TCRdb year 2020). About the study as a whole: The collaborator samples originated in the United States, Italy and Spain and spanned the acute and convalescent phases of COVID-19. The material from the prospective study consisted of cDNA or gDNA derived from T cells, B-cell-depleted T cells, or PBMCs. Deeply sampled blood TCRbeta repertoires from subjects exposed to, actively infected with, or recovered from COVID-19 were included in the dataset. The repertoires were made available in a free public database intended to serve as a resource for research on the immune response to SARS-CoV-2. Samples were obtained from the ongoing ImmuneRACE study (first 160 participants) and from some 1,200 subjects provided by 6 global collaborators. The sample metadata nearly always contained a de-identified subject ID, COVID-19 status, age in years and sex. Where available, HLA class I and class II types were obtained from metadata supplied by the sample provider rather than from assay-based typing.

TCRbeta CDR3 regions were amplified from genomic DNA using the immunoSEQ Assay, a bias-controlled multiplex PCR. For the original study's pipeline: Within the assay, amplification of reference gene primers was used to estimate how many nucleated cells each sample contained. Sequence reads were collapsed and filtered to measure the absolute abundance of every unique TCRbeta CDR3 rearrangement. Productive Simpson clonality was computed per sample as the square root of Simpson's diversity index over productive rearrangements. This is the immuneACCESS table as TCRdb keeps it, with only in-frame sequences that have V and J called. A part of the clones is gone; compared with another copy, unresolved V genes explain less than half, and the rest is unexplained. V and J calls and clone size follow that table, whereas D and trimming were derived from the DNA. The sample profile shows about 150,000 clones; roughly 86% of them were found once. The ten largest clonotypes hold under 3.5% of the sample.

Summary of the overall study and its limitations: The amount of clinical and demographic metadata varied by source and participant and was provided uncurated.

In Seattle, one collaborating source enrolled patients while the infection was active and tracked those patients longitudinally over the course of disease. Whole blood was collected in K2EDTA tubes by collaborating institutions according to the institutions' own protocols. Collaborator samples were shipped for TCRbeta analysis as frozen whole blood, isolated PBMCs, or DNA extracted from either sample type. This clone was seen a handful of times. The antigen this receptor binds is unknown. No per-base quality is available; no much larger clone lies one base away. The receptor's source is a woman of 80 years or more with COVID-19, enrolled during active disease. The sample consisted of peripheral blood.

DNA sequence: TGTGCCAGCAGCTTAGGCGGGTCTTACGAGCAGTACTTC. Its amino acids are CASSLGGSYEQYF. The receptor chain draws on TRBV11-3 and TRBJ2-7, and TRBD2 may be the D gene, going by 5 matching bases. From the cysteine through the phenylalanine, the CDR3 covers 13 amino acids. CDR3 DNA is the only sequence kept; it has 39 bases, read in frame from the first base. The germline V gene sets CDR1 to SGHNT and CDR2 to YENEEA. V was cut back by 1 base and J by 4 bases, leaving a gap of 8 bases between them.